This T cell receptor (beta chain) was captured in a study of T cells in Graves' hyperthyroidism and ophthalmopathy. RNA transcripts served as the template for amplifying TCR beta CDR3 regions. Carried out on the TCR CDR3, a first-round RT-PCR used the HTBI primer set. TCRdb ran MiXCR on the multiplex PCR reads and lists one entry per CDR3 protein. The data show around 800,000 distinct CDR3 sequences, 38% seen once. The CDR3 has 14 residues. V lost 1 base to trimming and J lost 10 bases, with 11 bases between them. Looked up from germline, CDR1 is SGHTA and CDR2 is FQGNSA. This sequence was found in a man between 18 and 35 years old with Graves' hyperthyroidism. Sequenced material: blood. The chain has TRBV7-2 and TRBJ1-6; D not resolved. The CDR3 here is CASSLVGWNSPLHF. The CDR3 DNA follows: TGTGCCAGCAGCTTAGTAGGGTGGAACTCACCCCTCCACTTT.